This T cell receptor (beta chain) was recorded in a study of blood T cell repertoires in COVID-19. On the study more broadly: PBMCs, B-cell-depleted T cells, or T cells were the source of the cDNA or gDNA that made up the material.

Clones were sequenced by immunoSEQ multiplex PCR, and TCRdb holds only the in-frame ones, with some missing. Of 200,000 to 250,000 clones listed, 70% to 90% were seen once; the top ten hold about 7.2%. CDR3 size: 13 residues. In germline, CDR1 is KGHDR, CDR2 SFDVKD. Trimming removed 3 bases at V and 4 bases at J, with 9 bases between. The specimen was PBMCs or T cells enriched from blood (not recorded which). This TCR derives from a woman in her thirties or forties with acute COVID-19. The chain employs TRBV24-1 and TRBJ2-7; D gene unclear. The CDR3 DNA follows: TGTGCCACCAGTGATCCCAACAGTTACGAGCAGTACTTC. Translation: CATSDPNSYEQYF.